This T cell receptor (beta chain) was captured in a study of T cells in Graves' hyperthyroidism and ophthalmopathy. Overall study findings and caveats: Ophthalmopathy onset followed model prediction by a median approximately 7 months. Stable hyperthyroidism was told apart from ophthalmopathy by a model built on 13 V-J features.

V trimming: 0 bases; J trimming: 5 bases; junction bases outside the gene matches: 7. Germline values: CDR1 MNHEY, CDR2 SVGAGI. The CDR3 extends over 16 amino acids. Ophthalmopathy cases scored 3 or more on the Clinical Activity Score and 4 or more on NOSPECS grade, with duration below 3 months. Fresh 10 ml peripheral blood yielded PBMCs. This clonotype was counted many times. What it binds is unknown. TCR beta CDR3 regions were amplified from RNA. Researchers ran a first-round RT-PCR on the TCR CDR3 using the HTBI primer set. TCRdb analysed the multiplex PCR reads with MiXCR anew, one entry per CDR3 protein. This sample has fewer than 450,000 distinct CDR3 sequences, with less than 20% found just once.

This clonotype originated in a man aged 18-30 years with Graves' ophthalmopathy. The specimen was blood. The chain has TRBV6-5 and TRBJ1-5, with 7 positions matching TRBD1. This CDR3 reads CASSYSRGGRDQPQHF. CDR3 DNA sequence: TGTGCCAGCAGTTACTCGAGAGGGGGCCGGGATCAGCCCCAGCATTTT.